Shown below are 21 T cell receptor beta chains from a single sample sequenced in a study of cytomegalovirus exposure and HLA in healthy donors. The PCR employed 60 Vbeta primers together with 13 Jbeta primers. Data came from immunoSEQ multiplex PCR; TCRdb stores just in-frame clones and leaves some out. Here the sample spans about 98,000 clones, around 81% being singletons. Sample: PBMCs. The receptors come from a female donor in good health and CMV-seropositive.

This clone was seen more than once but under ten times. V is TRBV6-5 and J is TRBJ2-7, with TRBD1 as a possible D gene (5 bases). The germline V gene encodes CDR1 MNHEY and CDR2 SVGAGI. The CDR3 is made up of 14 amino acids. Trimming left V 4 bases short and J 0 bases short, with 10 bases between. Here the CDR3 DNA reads TGTGCCAGCAGTTTAGGCAGGGTCTCCTACGAGCAGTACTTC. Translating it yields CASSLGRVSYEQYF.

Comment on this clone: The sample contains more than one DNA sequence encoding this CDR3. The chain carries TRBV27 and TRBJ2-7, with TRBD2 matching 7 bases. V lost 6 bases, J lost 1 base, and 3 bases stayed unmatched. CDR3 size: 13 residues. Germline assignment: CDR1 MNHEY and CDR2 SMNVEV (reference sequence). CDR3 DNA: TGTGCCAGCAGCCCGGGGGGATCCTACGAGCAGTACTTC. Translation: CASSPGGSYEQYF.

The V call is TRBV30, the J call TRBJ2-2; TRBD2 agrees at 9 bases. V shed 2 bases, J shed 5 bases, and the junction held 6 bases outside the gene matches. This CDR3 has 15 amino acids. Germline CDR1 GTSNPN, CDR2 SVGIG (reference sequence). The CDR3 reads CAWSRREGRTGELFF. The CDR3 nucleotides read TGTGCCTGGAGTCGGCGGGAGGGTCGAACCGGGGAGCTGTTTTTT.

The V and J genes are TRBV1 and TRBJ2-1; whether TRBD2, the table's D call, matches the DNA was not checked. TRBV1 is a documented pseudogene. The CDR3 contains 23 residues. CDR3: CTSSQDIRLGLAGGWVTYNEQFF. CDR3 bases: TGCACCAGCAGCCAAGATATAAGGCTTGGGCTAGCGGGGGGGTGGGTGACCTACAATGAGCAGTTCTTC.

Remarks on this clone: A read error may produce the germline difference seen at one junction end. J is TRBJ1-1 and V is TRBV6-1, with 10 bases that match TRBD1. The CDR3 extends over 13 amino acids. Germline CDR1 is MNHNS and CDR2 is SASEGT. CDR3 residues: CASSDGTGAAALF. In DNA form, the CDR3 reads TGTGCCAGCAGTGATGGGACAGGGGCAGCGGCTCTCTTT.

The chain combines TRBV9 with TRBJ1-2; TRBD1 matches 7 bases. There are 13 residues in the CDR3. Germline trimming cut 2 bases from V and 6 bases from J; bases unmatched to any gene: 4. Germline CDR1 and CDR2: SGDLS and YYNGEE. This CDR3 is CASSVTGLDGYTF. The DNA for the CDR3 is TGTGCCAGCAGCGTGACAGGGCTGGATGGCTACACCTTC.

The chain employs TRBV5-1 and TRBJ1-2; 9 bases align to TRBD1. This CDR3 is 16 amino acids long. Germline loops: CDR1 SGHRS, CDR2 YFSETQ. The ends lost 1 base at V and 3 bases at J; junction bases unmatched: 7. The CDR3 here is CASSLWGQGRDYGYTF. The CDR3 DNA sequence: TGCGCCAGCAGCTTGTGGGGACAGGGACGGGACTATGGCTACACCTTC.

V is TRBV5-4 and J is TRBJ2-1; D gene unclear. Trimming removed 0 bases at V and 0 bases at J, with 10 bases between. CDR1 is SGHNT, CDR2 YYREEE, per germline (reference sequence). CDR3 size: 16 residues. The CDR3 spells CASSLGQVSSYNEQFF. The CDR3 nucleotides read TGTGCCAGCAGCTTGGGGCAGGTTAGCTCCTACAATGAGCAGTTCTTC.

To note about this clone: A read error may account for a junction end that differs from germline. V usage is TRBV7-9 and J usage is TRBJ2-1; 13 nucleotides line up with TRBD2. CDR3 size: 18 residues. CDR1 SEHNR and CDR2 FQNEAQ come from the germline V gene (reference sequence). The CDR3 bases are TGTTCCAGCAGTGACCCGGGACTAGCGGGATCCGTCTACAATGAGCAGTTCTTC. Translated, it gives CSSSDPGLAGSVYNEQFF. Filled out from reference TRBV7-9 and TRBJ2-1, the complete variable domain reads DTGVSQNPRHKITKRGQNVTFRCDPISEHNRLYWYRQTLGQGPEFLTYFQNEAQLEKSRLLSDRFSAERPKGSFSTLEIQRTEQGDSAMYLCSSSDPGLAGSVYNEQFFGPGTRLTVL.

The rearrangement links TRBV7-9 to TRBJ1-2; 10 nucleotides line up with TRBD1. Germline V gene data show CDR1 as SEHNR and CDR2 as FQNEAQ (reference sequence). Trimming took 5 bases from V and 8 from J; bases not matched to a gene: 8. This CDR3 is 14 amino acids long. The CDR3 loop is CASSEDRGLGGYTF. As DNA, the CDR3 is TGTGCCAGCAGCGAAGACAGGGGGCTTGGAGGCTACACCTTC.

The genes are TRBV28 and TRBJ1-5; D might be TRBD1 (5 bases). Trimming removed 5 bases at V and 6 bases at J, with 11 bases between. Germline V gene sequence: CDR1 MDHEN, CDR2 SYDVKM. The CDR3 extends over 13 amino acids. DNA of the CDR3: TGTGCCAGCAGTGTGGACACGAGTCAGCCCCAGCATTTT. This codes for CASSVDTSQPQHF.

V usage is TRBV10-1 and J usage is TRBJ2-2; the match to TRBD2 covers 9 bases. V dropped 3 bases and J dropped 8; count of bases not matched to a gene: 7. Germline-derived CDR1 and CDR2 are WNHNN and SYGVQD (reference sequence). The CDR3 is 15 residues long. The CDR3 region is CASSDSGRGLGELFF. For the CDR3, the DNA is TGCGCCAGCAGTGATAGCGGGAGAGGTTTAGGGGAGCTGTTTTTT.

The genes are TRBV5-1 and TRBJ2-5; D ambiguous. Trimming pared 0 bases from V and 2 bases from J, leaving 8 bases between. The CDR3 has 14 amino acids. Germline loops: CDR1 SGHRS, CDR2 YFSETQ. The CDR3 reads CASSLGPEQETQYF. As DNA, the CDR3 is TGCGCCAGCAGCTTGGGGCCAGAACAAGAGACCCAGTACTTC.

The CDR3 region has the DNA TGTGCCAGGGGGGAGGACAGGGCTTCCTACGAGCAGTACTTC. It encodes CARGEDRASYEQYF. The V gene is TRBV19, the J gene TRBJ2-7, with 8 bases that match TRBD1. The CDR3 consists of 14 residues. CDR1 LNHDA and CDR2 SQIVND come from the germline V gene (reference sequence). The V and J ends lost 9 bases and 1 base, in that order; junction bases with no gene match: 8.

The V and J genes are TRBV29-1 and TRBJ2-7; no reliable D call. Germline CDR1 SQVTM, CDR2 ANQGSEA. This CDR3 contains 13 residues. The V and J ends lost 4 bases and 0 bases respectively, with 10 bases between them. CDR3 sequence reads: CSVVGLTSYEQYF. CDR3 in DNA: TGCAGCGTTGTTGGGCTGACCTCCTACGAGCAGTACTTC.

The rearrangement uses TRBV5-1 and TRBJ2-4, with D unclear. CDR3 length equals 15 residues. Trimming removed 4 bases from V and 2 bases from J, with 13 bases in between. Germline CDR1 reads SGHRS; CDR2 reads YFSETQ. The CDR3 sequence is CASSPLNGPKNIQYF. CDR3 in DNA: TGCGCCAGCAGCCCATTAAACGGTCCCAAAAACATTCAGTACTTC.

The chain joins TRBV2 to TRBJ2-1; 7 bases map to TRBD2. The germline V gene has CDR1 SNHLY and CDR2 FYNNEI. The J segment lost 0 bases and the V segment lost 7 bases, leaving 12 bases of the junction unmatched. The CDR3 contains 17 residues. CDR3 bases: TGTGCCAGCAATAACCTGGGAGGGCAGAGCTCCTACAATGAGCAGTTCTTC. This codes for CASNNLGGQSSYNEQFF.

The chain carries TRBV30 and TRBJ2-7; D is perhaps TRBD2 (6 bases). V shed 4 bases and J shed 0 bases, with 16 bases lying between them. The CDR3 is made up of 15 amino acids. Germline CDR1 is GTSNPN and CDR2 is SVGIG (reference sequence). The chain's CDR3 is CAWTTGEYRSYEQYF. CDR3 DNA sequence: TGTGCCTGGACAACGGGGGAGTATCGCTCCTACGAGCAGTACTTC.

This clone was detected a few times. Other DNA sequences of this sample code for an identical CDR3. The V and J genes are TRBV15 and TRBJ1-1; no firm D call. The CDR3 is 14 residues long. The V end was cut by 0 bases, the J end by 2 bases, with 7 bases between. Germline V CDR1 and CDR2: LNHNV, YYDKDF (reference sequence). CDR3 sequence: CATSRDGGNTEAFF. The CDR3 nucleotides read TGTGCCACCAGCAGAGATGGAGGAAACACTGAAGCTTTCTTT.

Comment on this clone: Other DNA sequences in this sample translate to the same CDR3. The CDR3 loop reads CASIRTGAGGTDTQYF. The CDR3 bases are TGTGCCAGCATCCGAACGGGGGCGGGAGGCACAGATACGCAGTATTTT. The V gene is TRBV2, the J gene TRBJ2-3; D perhaps matches TRBD2 (7 bases). The V gene lost 7 bases and the J gene lost 1 base, with 18 bases spanning the gap. Germline CDR1 reads SNHLY; CDR2 reads FYNNEI. This CDR3 is 16 amino acids long. The full variable domain, completed using reference TRBV2 and TRBJ2-3, is EPEVTQTPSHQVTQMGQEVILRCVPISNHLYFYWYRQILGQKVEFLVSFYNNEISEKSEIFDDQFSVERPDGSNFTLKIRSTKLEDSAMYFCASIRTGAGGTDTQYFGPGTRLTVL.

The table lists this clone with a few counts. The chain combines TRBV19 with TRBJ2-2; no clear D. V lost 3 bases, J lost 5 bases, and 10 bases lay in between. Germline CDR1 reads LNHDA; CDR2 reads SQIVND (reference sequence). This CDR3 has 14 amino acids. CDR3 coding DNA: TGTGCCAGTAGTATTGTAGTCCAAACCGGGGAGCTGTTTTTT. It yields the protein CASSIVVQTGELFF.